This paragraph reports one T cell receptor beta chain. This clonotype came up many times. This receptor's antigen is unknown. No per-base quality is available; no much larger clone lies one base away. The CDR3 contains 15 residues, cysteine and phenylalanine counted. The entry retains the CDR3 DNA only, 45 bases that are in frame from base 1. Taken from the germline V gene, the CDR1 and CDR2 loops are KGHSH and LQKENI. V is reduced by 5 bases and J by 4 bases, leaving a spacing of 17 bases between them. The sample comes from a study of T-cell reconstitution after alpha-beta-depleted transplantation in children (TCRdb year 2016). With regard to the full study: Using TCR repertoire profiling, the study quantitatively followed how T-cell immune reconstitution unfolded in children after TCRalphabeta/CD19-depleted allogeneic hematopoietic cell transplantation. Study-level results and caveats: The apparently early alphabetaT-cell count recovery about two months after transplant was reportedly dependent on only several hundred rapidly expanded clones derived from non-depleted graft cells. Over subsequent months, a decline in hyperexpanded clone frequencies was noted, and after one year, T-cell counts and TCRbeta diversity were mostly ascribed to newly produced T cells. The high TCRbeta diversity at day 60 in some patients was ascribed to recipient T cells and intrathymic progenitors that had survived conditioning.

This specimen's treatment or condition label, interpreted: allogeneic hematopoietic cell transplantation with graft depleted of TCRalphabeta T cells and CD19 B cells. The children who served as transplant recipients had been given grafts of TCRalphabeta/CD19-depleted allogeneic hematopoietic cells. Preparation of the library involved PCR. The listed sequencing device is Illumina HiSeq 2500. To normalize quantification of the TCRbeta repertoire, the TCR libraries were built with molecular barcoding that relied on unique molecular identifiers. TCRdb took the public reads, trimmed them with fastp at Q25, ran MiXCR for clone calling and kept in-frame beta chains. One record per CDR3 amino acid sequence lists the most common genes and DNA. Present in this sample are about 440,000 distinct CDR3 sequences, roughly 43% of which were seen just once. The ten largest clones represent approximately 25% of the sample.

The origin of this receptor is a girl aged 2-10 years with aplastic anemia, due to receive a stem cell transplant. The sequence links TRBV18 to TRBJ1-1; no confident D gene assignment can be made. The sample in question was PBMCs, obtained before TCRalphabeta/CD19-depleted stem cell transplant. The DNA reads as follows: TGTGCCAGCTCAGAGGCGAGTTGGGGATCCACTGAAGCTTTCTTT. Its translation is CASSEASWGSTEAFF.